This TCR beta chain originates from a study of response to subunit inactivated influenza vaccine. Germline V gene lookup returns CDR1 SGHVS and CDR2 FQNEAQ. The V end lost 1 base, the J end lost 10 bases, and 17 bases lay between the germline ends. The length of the CDR3 is 15 residues. This clonotype has a handful of counts. TCRdb analysed the RT-PCR reads with MiXCR anew, one entry per CDR3 protein. The table records roughly 540,000 distinct CDR3 sequences, around 21% of them present only once. These same data were also listed under a study on T cells expressing NK-cell markers. Turning to that study: Libraries used 5'RACE template switching adding universal primer site and UMIs. Among the experiments, several used an anti-gamma-delta TCR antibody to restrict sorting to alpha-beta TCR T cells. It remained uncertain whether the expanded NKG2C+ T cell clones were specific for HCMV antigens.

This chain joins TRBV7-8 and TRBJ2-1, with D hard to call. The input for sequencing was CD4+ T cells sorted from PBMCs, taken approximately 13 days after vaccination. This TCR derives from a man aged 45 to 65 who received an inactivated influenza vaccine. The CDR3 sequence: CASSLERSPTREQFF. Written as DNA, the CDR3 is TGTGCCAGCAGCTTAGAGCGCAGCCCCACGAGGGAGCAGTTCTTC.